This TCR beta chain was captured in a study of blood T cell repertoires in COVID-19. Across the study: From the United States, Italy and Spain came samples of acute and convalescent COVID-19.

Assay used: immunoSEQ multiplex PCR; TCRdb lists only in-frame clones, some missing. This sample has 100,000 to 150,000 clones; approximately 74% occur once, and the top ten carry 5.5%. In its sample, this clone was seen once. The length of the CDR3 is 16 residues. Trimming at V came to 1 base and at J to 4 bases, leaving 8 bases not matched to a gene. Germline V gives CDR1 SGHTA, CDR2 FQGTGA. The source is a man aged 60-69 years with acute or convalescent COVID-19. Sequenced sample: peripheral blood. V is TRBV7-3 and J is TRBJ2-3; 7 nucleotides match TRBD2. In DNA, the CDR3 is TGTGCCAGCAGCTTAATAGTGGGAGGGCCATCAGATACGCAGTATTTT. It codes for CASSLIVGGPSDTQYF.